What follows are 5 T cell receptor beta chains derived from one specimen sequenced in a study of identical twins. TCRdb used MiXCR to reprocess the 5' RACE reads, holding one entry per CDR3 protein. The sample carries nearly 900,000 distinct CDR3 sequences, 9% to 15% recorded once. These data are also associated with another study on yellow fever vaccine responses in identical twins.

Sequencing input: PBMCs. These receptors were taken from a woman aged 18-30 years in good health.

This clonotype was detected a few times. The V and J genes are TRBV10-3 and TRBJ2-7, with D unclear. CDR3 length equals 14 residues. The germline gives CDR1 ENHRY, CDR2 SYGVKD. V was cut by 2 bases and J by 3 bases, with 11 bases left in between. The CDR3 DNA is TGTGCCATCAGTGAGATAGGAGCAGGCTACGAGCAGTACTTC. Translated, it gives CAISEIGAGYEQYF.

Only a few counts were recorded for this clonotype. The gene calls are TRBV9 and TRBJ2-3, with no clear D. The germline V and J ends were trimmed by 0 bases and 2 bases, with 13 bases remaining between them. The CDR3 totals 16 residues. The V gene's germline CDR1 is SGDLS and CDR2 YYNGEE. In nucleotides, the CDR3 is TGTGCCAGCAGCGTAGCTCTGGAGATACCCACAGATACGCAGTATTTT. Its protein product is CASSVALEIPTDTQYF.

This clonotype appeared a few times. The V gene is TRBV12-3 or TRBV12-4, the J gene TRBJ2-3; D unclear. V was cut by 4 bases and J by 3 bases, with 14 bases left in between. The CDR3 consists of 15 residues. Written as DNA, the CDR3 is TGTGCCAGCAGTTCTGGAGTGACCGGGACAGATACGCAGTATTTT. Protein: CASSSGVTGTDTQYF.

This clonotype has only a few counts. The V and J genes are TRBV6-1 and TRBJ2-7; 7 nucleotides match TRBD1. This CDR3 spans 15 amino acids. Germline V lookup: CDR1 MNHNS, CDR2 SASEGT. The ends lost 5 bases at V and 0 bases at J; junction bases unmatched: 7. CDR3 in amino acids: CASSPDRSSSYEQYF. The CDR3 nucleotides are TGTGCCAGCAGTCCGGACAGGAGCAGCTCCTACGAGCAGTACTTC.

This clonotype was found many times. V gene TRBV27 combines with J gene TRBJ1-4; 7 bases map to TRBD1. With V trimmed by 3 bases and J by 8 bases, 6 bases remained unmatched. The CDR3 consists of 14 residues. Germline lookup yields CDR1 MNHEY and CDR2 SMNVEV (reference sequence). The CDR3 nucleotides are TGTGCCAGCAGTTTCGAGGGGGCGAGGGAAAAACTGTTTTTT. Its protein is CASSFEGAREKLFF.